Described below is a single T cell receptor beta chain sequence and its context. Germline V gene data show CDR1 as SQVTM and CDR2 as ANQGSEA. Deletions cut 8 bases from V and 4 bases from J, with 10 bases between. The CDR3 runs to 11 residues. Sequencing was performed with immunoSEQ multiplex PCR; in TCRdb, only in-frame clones are kept and a portion is missing. Here the sample spans about 36,000 clones, around 68% being singletons. The data are from a study of early stage breast cancer tumors. Study-level background: Among around 12 ER+/PR+/HER2- tumors, eight were ductal, four lobular.

This receptor was taken from a person between 55 and 69 years old with breast cancer. The chain links TRBV29-1 to TRBJ2-3; D is ambiguous. The specimen sequenced was blood. CDR3 amino acids: CSLKTADTQYF. The CDR3 bases are TGCAGCTTAAAGACCGCAGATACGCAGTATTTT.